This TCR beta chain was sequenced during a study of T cell changes during pregnancy in multiple sclerosis. V lost 5 bases to trimming and J lost 3 bases, with 10 bases between them. This CDR3 has 14 residues. Looked up from germline, CDR1 is SEHNR and CDR2 is FQNEAQ (reference sequence). Clones were sequenced by immunoSEQ multiplex PCR, and TCRdb holds only the in-frame ones, with some missing. The sample records approximately 97,000 clones, around 91% being singletons. This specimen was peripheral blood, taken after pregnancy. This clonotype originated in a female donor in good health, enrolled as a control in a pregnancy study. The chain couples TRBV7-9 to TRBJ2-2; possibly TRBD1 for D (6 bases). CDR3 protein: CASSRDTYTGELFF. The CDR3 DNA reads TGTGCCAGCAGCCGGGACACCTACACCGGGGAGCTGTTTTTT. Variable domain in full (rest from reference TRBV7-9 and TRBJ2-2): DTGVSQNPRHKITKRGQNVTFRCDPISEHNRLYWYRQTLGQGPEFLTYFQNEAQLEKSRLLSDRFSAERPKGSFSTLEIQRTEQGDSAMYLCASSRDTYTGELFFGEGSRLTVL.